The next 9 T cell receptor beta chains were all read from a single sample in a study of identical twins. MiXCR, run by TCRdb on the 5' RACE reads, gives a single entry per CDR3 protein. The sample comprises roughly 770,000 distinct CDR3 sequences, around a sixth of which are singletons, and under 15% rests with the top ten. The sample also formed part of further work on T cells expressing NK-cell markers.

The specimen sequenced was PBMCs. The receptors stem from a woman aged 18-29 years in good health.

This CDR3 is CSVARTSGATNNEQFF. DNA for the CDR3: TGCAGCGTCGCCCGGACTAGCGGGGCCACTAACAATGAGCAGTTCTTC. The chain carries TRBV29-1 and TRBJ2-1; 12 bases are a match to TRBD2. Looked up from germline, CDR1 is SQVTM and CDR2 is ANQGSEA. V gave up 6 bases and J gave up 5 bases; unmatched junction bases: 11. This CDR3 region has 16 residues.

This chain links TRBV20-1 with TRBJ2-7; D gene uncertain. CDR1 and CDR2 (germline): DFQATT, SNEGSKA (reference sequence). Trimming stripped 2 bases from V and 0 bases from J, with 14 bases between. This CDR3 comprises 15 residues. The CDR3 sequence: CSARSGRQSSYEQYF. CDR3 DNA sequence: TGCAGTGCTAGAAGTGGACGCCAGAGCTCCTACGAGCAGTACTTC.

Here the CDR3 reads CASSLGASGGVTDTQYF. The CDR3 nucleotides read TGTGCCAGCAGCTTGGGGGCTAGCGGGGGAGTCACAGATACGCAGTATTTT. This chain joins TRBV5-6 and TRBJ2-3; TRBD2 matches at 10 bases. Germline loops: CDR1 SGHDT, CDR2 YYEEEE. This CDR3 comprises 17 residues. The V and J ends lost 0 bases and 2 bases, in that order; junction bases with no gene match: 6.

The chain couples TRBV9 to TRBJ2-1; 10 bases fit TRBD2. CDR1 SGDLS and CDR2 YYNGEE come from the germline V gene. The CDR3 contains 15 residues. The junction had 5 bases not matched to a gene; V was cut back by 4 bases and J by 4 bases. DNA for the CDR3: TGTGCCAGCAGCCCTAGCGGGGGCCATTACAATGAGCAGTTCTTC. Translating gives CASSPSGGHYNEQFF.

V usage is TRBV20-1 and J usage is TRBJ2-7, with D maybe TRBD1 (6 bases). Trimming took off 6 bases at V and 0 bases at J, with 18 bases between the two ends. The CDR3 loop spans 15 amino acids. Germline CDR1 reads DFQATT; CDR2 reads SNEGSKA (reference sequence). In DNA, the CDR3 is TGCAGTGCACGAAACGGACAGACAGGCTCCTACGAGCAGTACTTC. Translating it yields CSARNGQTGSYEQYF.

The chain joins TRBV12-3 or TRBV12-4 to TRBJ2-7; possibly TRBD2 for D (5 bases). The CDR3 runs to 13 residues. V gave up 0 bases and J gave up 9 bases, with 12 bases separating them. CDR3 nucleotides: TGTGCCAGCAGTTTAGCGAACACGGGGTGGCAGTACTTC. This encodes CASSLANTGWQYF.

This clonotype was detected a few times. The chain is built from TRBV9 and TRBJ2-7; 7 bases match TRBD1. Trimming cost V 0 bases and J 5 bases; bases outside gene matches: 14. CDR3 length: 17 amino acids. Germline V lookup: CDR1 SGDLS, CDR2 YYNGEE. CDR3 nucleotides: TGTGCCAGCAGCGTAGAGGACAGCAGGGGGATTTCCCACGAGCAGTACTTC. It is translated as CASSVEDSRGISHEQYF.

The V gene is TRBV9, the J gene TRBJ2-7; 10 positions agree with TRBD2. Germline V gene lookup returns CDR1 SGDLS and CDR2 YYNGEE. Trimming took 1 base from V and 6 from J; bases not matched to a gene: 7. This CDR3 region has 15 residues. The CDR3 nucleotides are TGTGCCAGCAGCGTACAAGGACTAGCGGAAGCCGAGCAGTACTTC. Translated, it gives CASSVQGLAEAEQYF.

This clonotype has a count of ten or more. This rearrangement joins TRBV5-1 to TRBJ1-1; D possibly corresponds to TRBD1 (5 bases). Trimming shortened V by 2 bases and J by 1 base, and 12 bases separated the two germline ends. Germline loops: CDR1 SGHRS, CDR2 YFSETQ. The CDR3 is 15 amino acids. Here the CDR3 reads CASSLESDKNTEAFF. The CDR3 DNA is TGCGCCAGCAGCTTAGAGTCGGACAAGAACACTGAAGCTTTCTTT.